This record looks at one T cell receptor (beta chain) sequence and its context. Trimming took off 7 bases at V and 6 bases at J, with 16 bases between the two ends. Germline V lookup: CDR1 SNHLY, CDR2 FYNNEI. This CDR3 is built from 13 residues. This specimen comes from a study of blood T cell repertoires in COVID-19. As processed by the authors: Quantification of nucleated cells was approximated via reference gene primer amplification. Measured with immunoSEQ multiplex PCR; TCRdb has only the in-frame clones, and not every one. Clone size and the V and J calls come from that table; the DNA yielded D and trimming. The sample carries around 150,000 clones, roughly 90% recorded once.

The clonotype originates from a woman aged 45-60 years who had recovered from COVID-19. V usage is TRBV2 and J usage is TRBJ2-7; D is possibly TRBD2 (6 bases). Material: PBMCs or T cells enriched from blood (not recorded which). CDR3: CASTRGSLSEQYF. CDR3 nucleotides: TGTGCCAGCACCCGGGGGTCCCTCTCCGAGCAGTACTTC.